This is a list of T cell receptor beta chains from one sample in a study of siplizumab effects on memory and regulatory T cells. The assay was immunoSEQ multiplex PCR, and TCRdb's table has in-frame clones only and misses some. The sample records 50,000 to 70,000 clones, approximately 97% being singletons. The sequencing input was naive CD8+ T cells sorted from blood. These receptors were collected from a human donor in good health. Each CDR3 is given with its conserved first and last residue. The D gene is left open where the match is weak. The size of a clone is reported for some rows only, either as once, few or many, or as a class for expanded clones.

TRBV9	TRBJ2-5	-	15	-	TGTGCCAGCAGCGTAGGTACAACGTCTGGGGAGACCCAGTACTTC	CASSVGTTSGETQYF
TRBV11-2	TRBJ1-1	-	14	TRBD1	TGTGCCAGCAGCACAAACAGGGGTGGCACTGAAGCTTTCTTT	CASSTNRGGTEAFF
TRBV21-1	TRBJ1-1	few	9	-	TGTGCCAGCAAGGTGAGGGCTTTCTTT	CASKVRAFF
TRBV9	TRBJ2-6	-	13	-	TGTGCCAGCAGCGTAGCCGGGGCCAACGTCCTGACTTTC	CASSVAGANVLTF
TRBV6-1	TRBJ2-1	-	20	TRBD2	TGTGCCAGCAGTGACGGGACTAGCGGGGGGCCAGGAATCTCCTACAATGAGCAGTTCTTC	CASSDGTSGGPGISYNEQFF
TRBV6-1	TRBJ2-3	-	13	-	TGTGCCAGCAGTGAAGACCCCGTGGATACGCAGTATTTT	CASSEDPVDTQYF
TRBV4-2	TRBJ1-1	-	13	-	TGTGCCAGCGGCCCAGGGACACACACTGAAGCTTTCTTT	CASGPGTHTEAFF
TRBV5-4	TRBJ2-7	-	14	TRBD1	TGTGCCAGCAGCTTCGGGACAGGGGAAATAGAGCAGTACTTC	CASSFGTGEIEQYF
TRBV7-9	TRBJ1-2	once	13	-	TGTGCCAGCAGCACCACCGAGAGGTATGGCTACACCTTC	CASSTTERYGYTF
TRBV19	TRBJ1-5	-	15	-	TGTGCCAGTAGTATATTATCAGGAGTAAATCAGCCCCAGCATTTT	CASSILSGVNQPQHF
TRBV19	TRBJ1-1	-	17	-	TGTGCCAGTAGTTGGACGTCCGGGGGAGTCCAGAGCACTGAAGCTTTCTTT	CASSWTSGGVQSTEAFF
TRBV7-3	TRBJ2-3	-	16	TRBD2	TGTGCCAGCAGCCCGGGGGTAGCGGGGTTGACAGATACGCAGTATTTT	CASSPGVAGLTDTQYF
TRBV27	TRBJ2-1	-	15	TRBD2	TGTGCCAGCAGTTTCGGGCTAGCGGGGGGCATTGAGCAGTTCTTC	CASSFGLAGGIEQFF
TRBV4-1	TRBJ1-2	once	15	TRBD1	TGCGCCAGCAGCCAAACCGGGACAGGGGCCGATGGCTACACCTTC	CASSQTGTGADGYTF
TRBV10-3	TRBJ1-1	-	14	-	TGTGCCATCAGTGAGTTAGAAGGGAACACTGAAGCTTTCTTT	CAISELEGNTEAFF
TRBV13	TRBJ2-5	-	16	TRBD2	TGTGCCAGCAGCCACCGGGGAGCGGGAGCCCAAGAGACCCAGTACTTC	CASSHRGAGAQETQYF
TRBV30	TRBJ1-1	-	14	TRBD1	TGTGCCTGGACTACAGGACAGGGGGCAACTGAAGCTTTCTTT	CAWTTGQGATEAFF
TRBV29-1	TRBJ2-7	-	13	-	TGCAGCGTTGGGGGCGGCAGCTCCTACGAGCAGTACTTC	CSVGGGSSYEQYF
TRBV4-1	TRBJ2-5	-	14	-	TGCGCCAGCAGCCCGGGGACATCCCAAGAGACCCAGTACTTC	CASSPGTSQETQYF
TRBV9	TRBJ2-6	once	21	TRBD2	TGTGCCAGCAGCGTAGCTAGGGGTGCTAGCGGGGGCCACTCTGGGGCCAACGTCCTGACTTTC	CASSVARGASGGHSGANVLTF
TRBV11-3	TRBJ2-1	-	15	-	TGTGCCAGCAGCTACCGTCCAAGCTCCTACAATGAGCAGTTCTTC	CASSYRPSSYNEQFF
TRBV4-2	TRBJ2-3	-	16	-	TGTGCCAGCAGCCAATCGACCTTAAGTCCCGCAGATACGCAGTATTTT	CASSQSTLSPADTQYF
TRBV21-1	TRBJ2-1	-	17	-	TGTGCCAGCAGCAAAAGGGTAGCGGGAGTCTCCTACAATGAGCAGTTCTTC	CASSKRVAGVSYNEQFF
TRBV6-1	TRBJ2-3	-	15	TRBD2	TGTGCCAGCAGTGATCTAGCGGGGGGGCTAGATACGCAGTATTTT	CASSDLAGGLDTQYF
TRBV11-2	TRBJ2-7	-	15	-	TGTGCCAGCAGCTCGCCCGGTGCTCAAACCTACGAGCAGTACTTC	CASSSPGAQTYEQYF